These 27 T cell receptor beta chains originate from one sample sequenced in a study of T cell changes during pregnancy in multiple sclerosis. Sequencing was performed with immunoSEQ multiplex PCR; in TCRdb, only in-frame clones are kept and a portion is missing. This table holds over 25,000 clones, roughly 90% found once. Here the sequenced sample was CD4+ T cells from peripheral blood mononuclear cells, taken in the second trimester of pregnancy. The origin of the receptors is a female donor in good health, enrolled as a control in a pregnancy study.

The V and J genes are TRBV4-3 and TRBJ1-6; TRBD1 aligns across 9 bases. The length of the CDR3 is 16 residues. The V gene's germline CDR1 is LGHNA and CDR2 YSLEER. The junction had 4 bases not matched to a gene; V was cut back by 0 bases and J by 7 bases. The CDR3 sequence: CASSQETGGRNSPLHF. The DNA of the CDR3 is TGCGCCAGCAGCCAAGAGACAGGGGGTCGGAATTCACCCCTCCACTTT.

The V gene is TRBV9, the J gene TRBJ2-1; TRBD2 aligns across 10 bases. The V gene's germline CDR1 is SGDLS and CDR2 YYNGEE. The V segment lost 0 bases and the J segment 5 bases; nucleotides outside the gene matches: 5. CDR3 length: 16 amino acids. CDR3 sequence: CASSVVISGGHNEQFF. The CDR3 DNA reads as TGTGCCAGCAGCGTAGTAATTAGCGGGGGGCACAATGAGCAGTTCTTC.

This sequence joins TRBV27 and TRBJ1-2; D uncertain. The CDR3 runs to 14 residues. Germline assignment: CDR1 MNHEY and CDR2 SMNVEV (reference sequence). Trimming removed 8 bases from V and 4 bases from J, with 17 bases in between. CDR3 sequence: CASRPDLGSYGYTF. For the CDR3, the DNA is TGTGCCAGCCGCCCCGACCTTGGGAGCTATGGCTACACCTTC.

This chain links TRBV27 with TRBJ2-7; D might be TRBD1 (6 bases). V was cut by 8 bases and J by 4 bases, with 15 bases left in between. CDR3 size: 13 residues. Per germline, CDR1 MNHEY and CDR2 SMNVEV (reference sequence). CDR3 sequence reads: CASRRTAKYEQYF. In DNA, the CDR3 is TGTGCCAGCCGGAGGACAGCCAAGTACGAGCAGTACTTC.

This rearrangement joins TRBV19 to TRBJ2-7, with D perhaps TRBD1 (6 bases). There are 14 residues in the CDR3. The V end lost 8 bases, the J end lost 0 bases, and 14 bases lay between the germline ends. CDR1 LNHDA and CDR2 SQIVND come from the germline V gene (reference sequence). CDR3 amino acids: CASATGSPSYEQYF. The CDR3 DNA is TGTGCCAGTGCTACAGGGTCGCCCTCCTACGAGCAGTACTTC.

This clone occurred once. This chain uses TRBV5-6 with TRBJ1-1; 9 nucleotides align to TRBD1. This CDR3 comprises 16 residues. V shed 0 bases, J shed 5 bases, and the junction held 8 bases outside the gene matches. Per the germline V gene, CDR1 is SGHDT and CDR2 is YYEEEE. CDR3 bases: TGTGCCAGCAGCTTGGCGAGGGACAGGGTCGTTACTGAAGCTTTCTTT. It is translated as CASSLARDRVVTEAFF.

The rearrangement links TRBV10-3 to TRBJ2-7; TRBD2 is a possible D gene (5 bases). V shed 0 bases and J shed 2 bases, with 11 bases lying between them. Germline CDR1 and CDR2: ENHRY and SYGVKD. The CDR3 is 15 amino acids. Written as DNA, the CDR3 is TGTGCCATCAGTGAGTCGGGAGCAGGCCCCTACGAGCAGTACTTC. Protein sequence: CAISESGAGPYEQYF.

The chain uses TRBV6-5 and TRBJ1-1; perhaps TRBD1 as D (5 bases). This CDR3 has 13 residues. CDR1 is MNHEY and CDR2 is SVGAGI in the germline V gene. Deletions cut 6 bases from V and 1 base from J, with 9 bases between. DNA of the CDR3: TGTGCCAGCAGGGGGGGAGCGAACACTGAAGCTTTCTTT. Its protein product is CASRGGANTEAFF.

V gene TRBV7-9 combines with J gene TRBJ1-4; TRBD1 might be the D (5 bases). This CDR3 is 14 amino acids long. V was cut by 5 bases and J by 6 bases, with 13 bases left in between. Germline loops: CDR1 SEHNR, CDR2 FQNEAQ (reference sequence). Written as DNA, the CDR3 is TGTGCCAGCAGCCCTGGGACTGCCTATGAAAAACTGTTTTTT. Encoded protein: CASSPGTAYEKLFF. The whole variable domain, remainder taken from reference TRBV7-9 and TRBJ1-4, is DTGVSQNPRHKITKRGQNVTFRCDPISEHNRLYWYRQTLGQGPEFLTYFQNEAQLEKSRLLSDRFSAERPKGSFSTLEIQRTEQGDSAMYLCASSPGTAYEKLFFGSGTQLSVL.

This clone was seen just once. The rearrangement joins TRBV29-1 to TRBJ2-5; 7 nucleotides align to TRBD1. V trimming: 8 bases; J trimming: 5 bases; junction bases outside the gene matches: 11. Germline V gene data show CDR1 as SQVTM and CDR2 as ANQGSEA. This CDR3 contains 13 residues. The CDR3 loop is CSIRGGQGETQYF. The CDR3, as DNA: TGCAGCATTCGAGGGGGCCAAGGGGAGACCCAGTACTTC.

The CDR3 nucleotides read TGCGCCAGCAGCCTCAAGACAGGGGCCGGGGAGCTGTTTTTT. Protein sequence: CASSLKTGAGELFF. The chain recombines TRBV5-1 with TRBJ2-2, with TRBD1 matching 8 bases. V gave up 4 bases and J gave up 6 bases; unmatched junction bases: 5. CDR3 length: 14 amino acids. Germline assignment: CDR1 SGHRS and CDR2 YFSETQ.

The chain couples TRBV12-5 to TRBJ2-2, with 7 positions matching TRBD2. Per germline, CDR1 LGHNT and CDR2 FRNRAP. J was trimmed by 4 bases and V by 2 bases; bases with no gene match: 1. The CDR3 is made up of 14 amino acids. The CDR3, as DNA: TGTGCTAGTGGTTTGCGGGGGGTCACCGGGGAGCTGTTTTTT. Translated: CASGLRGVTGELFF. Complete variable domain (other parts from reference TRBV12-5 and TRBJ2-2): DARVTQTPRHKVTEMGQEVTMRCQPILGHNTVFWYRQTMMQGLELLAYFRNRAPLDDSGMPKDRFSAEMPDATLATLKIQPSEPRDSAVYFCASGLRGVTGELFFGEGSRLTVL.

This sequence joins TRBV5-4 and TRBJ2-7, with D maybe TRBD2 (6 bases). The CDR3 extends over 15 amino acids. From germline, CDR1 is SGHNT and CDR2 YYREEE (reference sequence). Trimming took 0 bases from V and 3 from J, leaving 13 bases between them. CDR3: CASSLAGGIYYEQYF. CDR3 DNA: TGTGCCAGCAGCTTGGCGGGCGGGATCTACTACGAGCAGTACTTC.

The genes are TRBV29-1 and TRBJ2-5, with TRBD2 as a possible D gene (6 bases). CDR3 size: 12 residues. CDR1 is SQVTM and CDR2 is ANQGSEA in the germline V gene. Between the trimmed V and J ends, which lost 6 bases and 5 bases, there was a span of 13 bases. CDR3 in amino acids: CSVPQGGETQYF. In nucleotides, the CDR3 is TGCAGCGTGCCGCAGGGAGGCGAGACCCAGTACTTC.

The J gene is TRBJ2-1, the V gene TRBV12-1; the table's D call of TRBD2 was not tested on the DNA. TRBV12-1 represents a pseudogene. The CDR3 runs 17 residues. For the CDR3, the DNA is TGTGCCAGCAGCTTTTCGTTTGCTAGCGGGGGCTGGGGGGAGCAGTTCTTC. Its protein is CASSFSFASGGWGEQFF.

V is TRBV5-4 and J is TRBJ2-5, with TRBD1 as a possible D gene (6 bases). CDR1 and CDR2 from the germline V gene are SGHNT and YYREEE (reference sequence). Trimming removed 0 bases at V and 5 bases at J, with 14 bases between. The CDR3 is 15 amino acids. CDR3 bases: TGTGCCAGCAGCTTGGGGTCAGGGGCTAGGGAGACCCAGTACTTC. It is translated as CASSLGSGARETQYF.

CDR3 nucleotide sequence: TGTGCCTGGGAGTCGGGGACGCAGTATTTT. Encoded protein: CAWESGTQYF. The V gene is TRBV30, the J gene TRBJ2-3; weak D call: TRBD2 (5 bases). Per the germline V gene, CDR1 is GTSNPN and CDR2 is SVGIG (reference sequence). The CDR3 length is 10 residues. V dropped 5 bases and J dropped 9 bases, with 9 bases sitting between them.

This sequence joins TRBV9 and TRBJ1-3; the match to TRBD1 covers 8 bases. Germline CDR1 SGDLS, CDR2 YYNGEE. This CDR3 has 16 amino acids. J gave up 2 bases and V 3 bases, and 7 bases lay outside the gene matches. The DNA of the CDR3 is TGTGCCAGCAGCGCGACTTGGACAGGGACTGGAAACACCATATATTTT. Protein sequence: CASSATWTGTGNTIYF.

V gene TRBV11-2 combines with J gene TRBJ1-5; tentative D call: TRBD1 (6 bases). The CDR3 length is 14 residues. Germline V gene lookup returns CDR1 SGHAT and CDR2 FQNNGV. V was trimmed by 1 base and J by 7 bases, leaving 11 bases between them. The CDR3 here is CASSLVLGGQPQHF. For the CDR3, the DNA is TGTGCCAGCAGCTTAGTTCTAGGGGGACAGCCCCAGCATTTT. Drawing the rest from reference TRBV11-2 and TRBJ1-5, the complete variable domain is EAGVAQSPRYKIIEKRQSVAFWCNPISGHATLYWYQQILGQGPKLLIQFQNNGVVDDSQLPKDRFSAERLKGVDSTLKIQPAKLEDSAVYLCASSLVLGGQPQHFGDGTRLSIL.

The chain has TRBV27 and TRBJ1-2; possibly TRBD1 for D (5 bases). The length of the CDR3 is 12 residues. Germline loops: CDR1 MNHEY, CDR2 SMNVEV (reference sequence). V was cut by 5 bases and J by 8 bases, with 12 bases left in between. The CDR3, as DNA: TGTGCCAGCAGTGCAGCCGGGGGGGGCTACACCTTC. Protein product: CASSAAGGGYTF.

The gene calls are TRBV7-9 and TRBJ2-3; D may be TRBD1 (6 bases). V was shortened by 0 bases and J by 2 bases, with 9 bases between the two germline ends. CDR1 SEHNR and CDR2 FQNEAQ come from the germline V gene (reference sequence). This CDR3 is 15 amino acids long. CDR3 protein: CASSLAGDTTDTQYF. The DNA of the CDR3 is TGTGCCAGCAGCTTAGCGGGGGACACCACAGATACGCAGTATTTT. The entire variable domain, with the rest obtained from reference TRBV7-9 and TRBJ2-3, is as follows: DTGVSQNPRHKITKRGQNVTFRCDPISEHNRLYWYRQTLGQGPEFLTYFQNEAQLEKSRLLSDRFSAERPKGSFSTLEIQRTEQGDSAMYLCASSLAGDTTDTQYFGPGTRLTVL.

The chain is built from TRBV19 and TRBJ1-2; perhaps TRBD1 as D (6 bases). This CDR3 contains 14 residues. Germline values: CDR1 LNHDA, CDR2 SQIVND (reference sequence). The V end lost 1 base, the J end lost 8 bases, and 14 bases lay between the germline ends. CDR3 amino acids: CASSIGQAMGGYTF. Written as DNA, the CDR3 is TGTGCCAGTAGTATAGGACAGGCGATGGGCGGCTACACCTTC. The whole variable domain, filled in from reference TRBV19 and TRBJ1-2, reads DGGITQSPKYLFRKEGQNVTLSCEQNLNHDAMYWYRQDPGQGLRLIYYSQIVNDFQKGDIAEGYSVSREKKESFPLTVTSAQKNPTAFYLCASSIGQAMGGYTFGSGTRLTVV.

The chain recombines TRBV9 with TRBJ1-2; no clear D gene. CDR3 size: 14 residues. Germline values: CDR1 SGDLS, CDR2 YYNGEE. The V and J ends lost 4 bases and 3 bases respectively, with 13 bases between them. The CDR3 region has the DNA TGTGCCAGCAGCCCTCGGGAGGGCTACTATGGCTACACCTTC. This sequence encodes CASSPREGYYGYTF.

In this sample, this clone turned up once. V usage is TRBV19 and J usage is TRBJ2-3, with 12 bases aligning to TRBD2. Germline V gene lookup returns CDR1 LNHDA and CDR2 SQIVND (reference sequence). The CDR3 is 16 amino acids. V gave up 4 bases and J gave up 6 bases; unmatched junction bases: 8. CDR3 bases: TGTGCCAGTAGTACCCTATCTAGCGGGGGGGCTGATACGCAGTATTTT. Its translation: CASSTLSSGGADTQYF.

This sequence joins TRBV29-1 and TRBJ1-5; the D is unclear. The CDR3 is 11 residues long. V shed 4 bases and J shed 5 bases, with 6 bases lying between them. From germline, CDR1 is SQVTM and CDR2 ANQGSEA. The CDR3 loop is CSVGVDQPQHF. The CDR3 nucleotides are TGCAGCGTTGGAGTGGATCAGCCCCAGCATTTT.

The chain carries TRBV5-8 and TRBJ1-5; D is perhaps TRBD1 (6 bases). There are 17 residues in the CDR3. V was clipped by 0 bases and J by 6 bases, with 19 bases between them. Germline V lookup: CDR1 SGHTS, CDR2 YDEGEE. The CDR3 spells CASSLVQGSWVAQPQHF. The CDR3 DNA reads TGTGCCAGCAGCTTGGTACAGGGTTCGTGGGTGGCTCAGCCCCAGCATTTT.

This clone has a handful of counts. J is TRBJ2-1 and V is TRBV2; no firm D call. Germline V CDR1 and CDR2: SNHLY, FYNNEI. Trimming stripped 6 bases from V and 4 bases from J, with 7 bases between. The CDR3 consists of 12 residues. The CDR3 bases are TGTGCCAGCAGACCGACTTACAATGAGCAGTTCTTC. Amino acid sequence: CASRPTYNEQFF.